A selection of T cell receptor beta chains follows, all from one sample in a study of blood T cells in healthy people across ages. MiXCR, applied by TCRdb to the 5' RACE reads, yields one record per CDR3 protein. The sample has 800,000 to 950,000 distinct CDR3 sequences, 36% seen once; the top ten hold roughly 13%. Sequencing was performed on blood. The receptor set was obtained from a man between 18 and 29 years old in good health. CDR3s include the opening cysteine and the closing phenylalanine or tryptophan. D genes are given only for firm matches. The size of a clone is reported for some rows only, either as once, few or many, or as a class for expanded clones.

CDR3: CASSPYRDGSPLHF
DNA: TGTGCCAGCAGTCCTTACAGGGACGGTTCACCCCTCCACTTT
V: TRBV6-5
size: few
J: TRBJ1-6
D: -

CDR3: CASSLGPGREQFF
DNA: TGTGCCAGCAGCTTAGGGCCGGGGCGTGAGCAGTTCTTC
V: TRBV7-9
size: few
J: TRBJ2-1
D: -

CDR3: CASSQVFPGEPLGPLHF
DNA: TGCGCCAGCAGCCAAGTTTTCCCTGGGGAGCCTTTGGGACCCCTCCACTTT
V: TRBV4-1
size: -
J: TRBJ1-6
D: -

CDR3: CSVDGGSSYNEQFF
DNA: TGCAGCGTTGATGGCGGCAGCTCCTACAATGAGCAGTTCTTC
V: TRBV29-1
size: -
J: TRBJ2-1
D: -

CDR3: CASSVRTGRDEQYF
DNA: TGCGCCAGCAGCGTACGGACAGGGAGGGATGAGCAGTACTTC
V: TRBV5-1
size: -
J: TRBJ2-5
D: -

CDR3: CASSSTSPGELFF
DNA: TGTGCCAGCAGTTCAACTAGTCCCGGGGAGCTGTTTTTT
V: TRBV6-5
size: -
J: TRBJ2-2
D: -

CDR3: CASSLTRGGTQYF
DNA: TGTGCCAGCAGTTTAACCAGGGGTGGGACCCAGTACTTC
V: TRBV27
size: -
J: TRBJ2-5
D: -

CDR3: CASSLDKPYNEQFF
DNA: TGCGCCAGCAGCTTAGACAAACCCTACAATGAGCAGTTCTTC
V: TRBV5-1
size: -
J: TRBJ2-1
D: -

CDR3: CASSLGGWDREYSYEQYF
DNA: TGTGCCAGCAGCTTAGGAGGTTGGGACAGGGAATACTCCTACGAGCAGTACTTC
V: TRBV13
size: -
J: TRBJ2-7
D: TRBD1

CDR3: CASSFSGAGSPLHF
DNA: TGTGCCAGCAGTTTTTCAGGGGCTGGTTCACCCCTCCACTTT
V: TRBV12-3/TRBV12-4
size: -
J: TRBJ1-6
D: -

CDR3: CASSPAADYGYTF
DNA: TGTGCCAGCAGCCCAGCAGCAGACTATGGCTACACCTTC
V: TRBV7-2
size: -
J: TRBJ1-2
D: -

CDR3: CASSYLANTEAFF
DNA: TGTGCCAGCAGCTATCTCGCTAACACTGAAGCTTTCTTT
V: TRBV7-9
size: -
J: TRBJ1-1
D: -

CDR3: CAISEAGQNEQFF
DNA: TGTGCCATCAGTGAGGCCGGGCAAAATGAGCAGTTCTTC
V: TRBV10-3
size: few
J: TRBJ2-1
D: -

CDR3: CSTLGETQYF
DNA: TGCAGTACTCTAGGGGAGACCCAGTACTTC
V: TRBV20-1
size: few
J: TRBJ2-5
D: -

CDR3: CSPAGGKGNTDTQYF
DNA: TGCAGTCCAGCCGGAGGGAAAGGAAACACAGATACGCAGTATTTT
V: TRBV20-1
size: few
J: TRBJ2-3
D: -

CDR3: CASSFGGRSDMQYF
DNA: TGTGCCAGCAGTTTCGGCGGGAGATCAGATATGCAATATTTT
V: TRBV12-3/TRBV12-4
size: -
J: TRBJ2-3
D: TRBD2

CDR3: CAGGGGNTGELFF
DNA: TGTGCCGGCGGGGGGGGGAACACCGGGGAGCTGTTTTTT
V: TRBV7-2
size: -
J: TRBJ2-2
D: TRBD2

CDR3: CSVRGGQETQYF
DNA: TGCAGCGTTCGAGGGGGCCAAGAGACCCAGTACTTC
V: TRBV29-1
size: large
J: TRBJ2-5
D: -

CDR3: CASSQGWETEAFF
DNA: TGTGCCAGCAGCCAGGGCTGGGAGACTGAAGCTTTCTTT
V: TRBV14
size: few
J: TRBJ1-1
D: -

CDR3: CSARLAGGPEFNEQFF
DNA: TGCAGTGCTAGACTAGCGGGGGGGCCTGAATTCAATGAGCAGTTCTTC
V: TRBV20-1
size: few
J: TRBJ2-1
D: TRBD2

CDR3: CASSLAHRRGRRDGYTF
DNA: TGTGCCAGCAGTTTAGCGCACCGCAGGGGGCGGAGAGATGGCTACACCTTC
V: TRBV12-3/TRBV12-4
size: -
J: TRBJ1-2
D: TRBD1

CDR3: CASSSRDQGQPQHF
DNA: TGTGCCAGCAGTTCCCGGGATCAGGGTCAGCCCCAGCATTTT
V: TRBV12-3/TRBV12-4
size: many
J: TRBJ1-5
D: -

CDR3: CASSVEGRATDTQYF
DNA: TGTGCCAGCAGCGTAGAAGGCAGGGCCACAGATACGCAGTATTTT
V: TRBV9
size: few
J: TRBJ2-3
D: -

CDR3: CASSPLSFGFAYF
DNA: TGTGCCAGCAGCCCACTGAGTTTTGGGTTTGCGTACTTC
V: TRBV14
size: -
J: TRBJ2-7
D: -

CDR3: CASGLAGLAKNIQYF
DNA: TGTGCCAGCGGATTAGCGGGGTTAGCCAAAAACATTCAGTACTTC
V: TRBV28
size: -
J: TRBJ2-4
D: TRBD2

CDR3: CASSYSYNSGANVLTF
DNA: TGTGCCAGCAGTTACTCTTACAACTCTGGGGCCAACGTCCTGACTTTC
V: TRBV6-5
size: once
J: TRBJ2-6
D: -

CDR3: CASSRFGGSYNEQFF
DNA: TGTGCCAGCAGTAGGTTTGGGGGCTCCTACAATGAGCAGTTCTTC
V: TRBV27
size: -
J: TRBJ2-1
D: -

CDR3: CASSRDNDNQPQHF
DNA: TGTGCCAGCAGCCGGGACAATGACAATCAGCCCCAGCATTTT
V: TRBV12-3/TRBV12-4
size: few
J: TRBJ1-5
D: -

CDR3: CASSLRGTTETQFF
DNA: TGTGCCAGCAGCCTCCGTGGGACAACCGAGACCCAGTTCTTC
V: TRBV11-1
size: -
J: TRBJ2-1
D: -

CDR3: CASRTGVVTTEAFF
DNA: TGTGCCAGCAGGACAGGGGTGGTTACTACTGAAGCTTTCTTT
V: TRBV12-3/TRBV12-4
size: few
J: TRBJ1-1
D: TRBD1

CDR3: CSVEGPRDRVNYGYTF
DNA: TGCAGCGTTGAAGGGCCGCGGGACAGAGTTAACTATGGCTACACCTTC
V: TRBV29-1
size: -
J: TRBJ1-2
D: TRBD1

CDR3: CASSPTSGGAGGQFF
DNA: TGTGCCAGCAGTCCGACTAGCGGGGGGGCTGGCGGGCAGTTCTTC
V: TRBV2
size: -
J: TRBJ2-1
D: TRBD2

CDR3: CASSLDPINEQYF
DNA: TGCGCCAGCAGCTTGGATCCGATCAATGAGCAGTACTTC
V: TRBV5-1
size: few
J: TRBJ2-5
D: -

CDR3: CSATSGEESNEQYF
DNA: TGCAGCGCTACTAGCGGGGAGGAGTCAAATGAGCAGTACTTC
V: TRBV29-1
size: -
J: TRBJ2-5
D: TRBD2

CDR3: CASSITGDTGELFF
DNA: TGTGCCAGCAGCATAACAGGGGACACCGGGGAGCTGTTTTTT
V: TRBV7-2
size: few
J: TRBJ2-2
D: TRBD1

CDR3: CSAIPLTGGGETQYF
DNA: TGCAGTGCTATCCCATTGACAGGAGGGGGGGAGACCCAGTACTTC
V: TRBV20-1
size: -
J: TRBJ2-5
D: -

CDR3: CASSRPGSTDTQYF
DNA: TGTGCCAGCAGCCGACCGGGGTCCACAGATACGCAGTATTTT
V: TRBV7-2
size: few
J: TRBJ2-3
D: -

CDR3: CASGWGDRGQPQHF
DNA: TGTGCCAGCGGTTGGGGGGACAGGGGTCAGCCCCAGCATTTT
V: TRBV12-3/TRBV12-4
size: -
J: TRBJ1-5
D: TRBD1

CDR3: CSAGTDYYGYTF
DNA: TGCAGCGCTGGGACGGACTACTATGGCTACACCTTC
V: TRBV29-1
size: -
J: TRBJ1-2
D: -

CDR3: CATLTGTNYGYTF
DNA: TGTGCCACACTAACCGGGACGAACTATGGCTACACCTTC
V: TRBV12-3/TRBV12-4
size: -
J: TRBJ1-2
D: -

CDR3: CASRRGQNYEQYF
DNA: TGTGCCAGCAGGAGGGGACAGAACTACGAGCAGTACTTC
V: TRBV7-9
size: -
J: TRBJ2-7
D: TRBD1

CDR3: CASSEWDRGYVNEQFF
DNA: TGTGCCAGCAGTGAATGGGACAGGGGGTACGTTAATGAGCAGTTCTTC
V: TRBV12-3/TRBV12-4
size: -
J: TRBJ2-1
D: TRBD1

CDR3: CASSASGVHTGELFF
DNA: TGTGCCAGCAGCGCCAGCGGGGTTCACACCGGGGAGCTGTTTTTT
V: TRBV5-6
size: few
J: TRBJ2-2
D: TRBD2

CDR3: CSAQDPSPQETQYF
DNA: TGCAGTGCTCAGGACCCCTCTCCTCAAGAGACCCAGTACTTC
V: TRBV20-1
size: -
J: TRBJ2-5
D: -

CDR3: CGARLFGTDTQYF
DNA: TGCGGTGCCCGGCTTTTCGGCACAGATACGCAGTATTTT
V: TRBV20-1
size: -
J: TRBJ2-3
D: -

CDR3: CASSLDVGGPDTGELFF
DNA: TGTGCCAGCAGTTTGGACGTCGGCGGGCCCGACACCGGGGAGCTGTTTTTT
V: TRBV12-3/TRBV12-4
size: few
J: TRBJ2-2
D: -

CDR3: CASSYRGSGTYEQFF
DNA: TGTGCCAGCAGTTACAGGGGAAGCGGGACCTATGAGCAGTTCTTC
V: TRBV6-5
size: few
J: TRBJ2-1
D: TRBD2

CDR3: CASSAAGERNGYTF
DNA: TGTGCCAGCAGTGCCGCAGGGGAAAGGAATGGCTACACCTTC
V: TRBV25-1
size: few
J: TRBJ1-2
D: -

CDR3: CSARDLAGSQGETQFF
DNA: TGCAGTGCTAGAGACCTAGCGGGGTCCCAGGGCGAGACCCAGTTCTTC
V: TRBV20-1
size: -
J: TRBJ2-1
D: TRBD2

CDR3: CSVGELADTDTQYF
DNA: TGCAGCGTTGGGGAACTAGCCGACACAGATACGCAGTATTTT
V: TRBV29-1
size: -
J: TRBJ2-3
D: -

CDR3: CASSPGTGYDNEKLFF
DNA: TGTGCCAGCAGTCCGGGGACTGGCTATGATAATGAAAAACTGTTTTTT
V: TRBV6-5
size: -
J: TRBJ1-4
D: -

CDR3: CSARDLRQANQPQHF
DNA: TGCAGTGCTAGAGATCTGCGGCAGGCGAATCAGCCCCAGCATTTT
V: TRBV20-1
size: few
J: TRBJ1-5
D: -

CDR3: CASSARDREYTF
DNA: TGTGCCAGCAGCGCCCGGGACAGGGAATACACCTTC
V: TRBV5-6
size: few
J: TRBJ1-2
D: TRBD1

CDR3: CSAQADPGNHYNEQFF
DNA: TGCAGTGCGCAGGCCGACCCAGGGAATCACTACAATGAGCAGTTCTTC
V: TRBV20-1
size: -
J: TRBJ2-1
D: -

CDR3: CASSQGTGANGPGKQYF
DNA: TGCGCCAGCAGCCAAGGGACAGGGGCCAACGGGCCGGGTAAGCAGTACTTC
V: TRBV4-3
size: -
J: TRBJ2-7
D: TRBD1

CDR3: CSAPRGGQETQYF
DNA: TGCAGTGCTCCAAGGGGAGGGCAAGAGACCCAGTACTTC
V: TRBV20-1
size: many
J: TRBJ2-5
D: TRBD2